The clone carrying this T cell receptor beta chain showed up many times. Its antigen is currently unknown. The sample originates from a study of molecular identifiers for immune sequencing clone quantification. Using a CD8+CD4-CCR7+CD45RA+ phenotype, naive CD8 T cells were sorted. Notes on the study in general: Jurkat TCR RNA that was spiked in from one cell was reportedly detectable among around 1 million naive cells.

V was clipped by 1 base and J by 0 bases, with 13 bases between them. The CDR3 has 18 residues. The V gene's germline CDR1 is SGHTA and CDR2 FQGNSA. TCRdb recomputed calls from the PCR reads with MiXCR, one row per CDR3 protein. The repertoire consists of under 600,000 distinct CDR3 sequences, with 20% to 25% occurring once and the leading ten covering around 0.86%. The clonotype was recovered from a human donor in good health. Some libraries in this study had Jurkat cell RNA spiked in. V and J are TRBV7-2 and TRBJ2-6; perhaps TRBD1 as D (5 bases). The sample comprised naive CD8+ T cells from blood, with Jurkat cell RNA spiked in. Subset meaning: FACS-sorted CD8+CD4-CCR7+CD45RA+ naive T cells. The CDR3 DNA sequence: TGTGCCAGCAGCTTAGATATTGACAGACCCTCTGGGGCCAACGTCCTGACTTTC. It encodes CASSLDIDRPSGANVLTF. The variable domain in full, completed from reference TRBV7-2 and TRBJ2-6, reads GAGVSQSPSNKVTEKGKDVELRCDPISGHTALYWYRQSLGQGLEFLIYFQGNSAPDKSGLPSDRFSAERTGGSVSTLTIQRTQQEDSAVYLCASSLDIDRPSGANVLTFGAGSRLTVL.